This T cell receptor (beta chain) was sequenced during a study of CD8 T cells in ankylosing spondylitis. Notes on the study in general: Previously reported in reactive arthritis synovial fluid and blood were some of the motif variants. Typical of ankylosing spondylitis blood, it appeared, was a TCR beta motif of fewer than ten highly homologous variants. Disease-linked clones displayed a CD8+ phenotype and appeared relatively rarely in peripheral blood. There was reportedly significant enrichment of clones that were disease-linked in matched ankylosing spondylitis synovial fluid.

The CDR3 consists of 13 residues. On this clonotype: What it binds is unknown.

By quantitative 5'-RACE with molecular barcodes, the TCR beta libraries were made. One entry per CDR3 protein results from TCRdb running MiXCR on the 5' RACE reads. The table has about 700,000 distinct CDR3 sequences, roughly 19% seen once. The source material was blood, either unsorted or a sorted T cell fraction (not recorded which). The chain is built from TRBV21-1 and TRBJ2-7; the listed D gene, TRBD1, was not tested against the DNA. TRBV21-1 is recorded as a pseudogene. This sequence was found in a male donor with ankylosing spondylitis. CDR3 bases: TGTGCCAGCAGCACCCGGACGAACTACGAGCAGTACTTC. Its protein product is CASSTRTNYEQYF.